This T cell receptor (beta chain) was profiled in a study of cytomegalovirus exposure and HLA in healthy donors. Amplification used 60 Vbeta primers and 13 Jbeta primers. Only in-frame clones appear in the TCRdb table, and some are missing; sequencing was by immunoSEQ multiplex PCR. The data show 100,000 to 150,000 clones, roughly 80% seen once. Germline-derived CDR1 and CDR2 are MNHNS and SASEGT. Trimming left V 3 bases short and J 2 bases short, with 9 bases between. CDR3 length equals 14 residues. The J gene is TRBJ2-3, the V gene TRBV6-1, with D uncertain. This TCR was recovered from a man between 18 and 35 years old in good health and CMV-seropositive. The material sequenced was PBMCs. The CDR3 reads CASSEGPVTDTQYF. CDR3 in DNA: TGTGCCAGCAGTGAGGGCCCGGTCACAGATACGCAGTATTTT.